The T cell receptor (beta chain) under discussion was sequenced for a study of T cells in Graves' hyperthyroidism and ophthalmopathy. Points from the study as a whole: Onset of ophthalmopathy came a median about 6.5 months after the model predicted it.

The table lists this clonotype with many counts. The antigen remains unidentified. TCR beta CDR3 sequences were amplified from RNA transcripts. Using the HTBI primer set, a first-round RT-PCR was run on the TCR CDR3. Using its own MiXCR run on the multiplex PCR reads, TCRdb lists one record per CDR3 protein. The sample holds about 700,000 distinct CDR3 sequences, 12% to 15% seen once. Clinical symptoms, serum thyroxine, TRAb, thyroid ultrasound and orbital computed tomography informed diagnoses. Source material: blood. This receptor was obtained from a woman between 18 and 30 years old with Graves' hyperthyroidism.

For the CDR3, the DNA is TGTGCCTACCAGCTCCGGGGGAACCAGCCCCAGCATTTT. This translates into CAYQLRGNQPQHF. The genes are TRBV30 and TRBJ1-5, with TRBD1 as a possible D gene (5 bases). Germline-derived CDR1 and CDR2 are GTSNPN and SVGIG (reference sequence). The CDR3 totals 13 residues. Trimming left V 7 bases short and J 7 bases short, with 17 bases between. The full variable domain, in which reference TRBV30 and TRBJ1-5 provide the parts outside the CDR3, is SQTIHQWPATLVQPVGSPLSLECTVEGTSNPNLYWYRQAAGRGLQLLFYSVGIGQISSEVPQNLSASRPQDRQFILSSKKLLLSDSGFYLCAYQLRGNQPQHFGDGTRLSIL.